This T cell receptor (beta chain) was recovered during a study of blood T cell repertoires in COVID-19. About the study: Sites in the United States, Italy and Spain provided acute and convalescent COVID-19 samples.

This table comes from immunoSEQ multiplex PCR, and its TCRdb copy is limited to in-frame clones, with some not included. This table has some 430,000 clones, about 90% appearing once. Allocation to cohorts depended on clinical history reported by the participants. Recovered status in Cohort 3 required two negative PCRs, clearance, or symptom resolution. The CDR3 has 14 amino acids. The V and J ends lost 5 bases and 0 bases respectively, with 13 bases between them. Germline loops: CDR1 SQVTM, CDR2 ANQGSEA. V and J are TRBV29-1 and TRBJ1-1, with D perhaps matching TRBD1 (5 bases). The sample comprised PBMCs or T cells enriched from blood (not recorded which). The source of this sequence is a man between 18 and 35 years old who had recovered from COVID-19. CDR3 amino acids: CSVSSRTLNTEAFF. The CDR3 DNA reads as TGCAGCGTTTCCTCTAGGACATTGAACACTGAAGCTTTCTTT.